This T cell receptor (beta chain) was profiled in a study of T cells in Graves' hyperthyroidism and ophthalmopathy. Study findings and constraints: Ophthalmopathy was model-predicted a median around 6.1 months pre-onset.

This clonotype was detected ten times or more. Its target is unknown. Germline assignment: CDR1 SGHTA and CDR2 FQGNSA. There are 15 residues in the CDR3. With 0 bases clipped from V and 7 bases from J, the junction kept 4 bases outside the gene matches. Diagnosing involved the use of clinical symptoms, serum thyroxine and TRAb, thyroid ultrasound and orbital computed tomography. TCR beta CDR3 regions were amplified from RNA. Initially, a first-round RT-PCR of the TCR CDR3 employed the HTBI primer set. TCRdb recomputed calls from the multiplex PCR reads with MiXCR, one row per CDR3 protein. The sample shows roughly 160,000 distinct CDR3 sequences, 8% to 9.5% of them seen only once.

The clonotype was recovered from a woman aged 18-29 years with Graves' hyperthyroidism that later progressed to Graves' ophthalmopathy. The material sequenced was blood. This rearrangement joins TRBV7-2 to TRBJ2-1, with TRBD1 matching 9 bases. The CDR3 DNA follows: TGTGCCAGCAGCTTAGCCCGGACAGGGGAAAATGAGCAGTTCTTC. Amino acid sequence: CASSLARTGENEQFF.